Following are 13 T cell receptor beta chains from one sample sequenced in a study. TCRdb called the RT-PCR reads again in MiXCR, with one record for every CDR3 protein. The sample includes more than 600,000 distinct CDR3 sequences, approximately 15% of them seen just once. The sequenced material came from memory CD4+ T cells from blood. These receptor sequences come from a female donor in good health, serving as a healthy control.

The chain recombines TRBV27 with TRBJ2-7; D gene uncertain. This CDR3 is built from 13 residues. Germline V gene sequence: CDR1 MNHEY, CDR2 SMNVEV (reference sequence). The V and J ends lost 0 bases and 9 bases respectively, with 12 bases between them. The CDR3 is CASSLSGSGMQYF. The CDR3 nucleotides read TGTGCCAGCAGTTTATCGGGGTCGGGCATGCAGTACTTC.

The J gene is TRBJ1-2, the V gene TRBV5-1; TRBD1 agrees at 9 bases. Germline V gene sequence: CDR1 SGHRS, CDR2 YFSETQ. The V segment lost 4 bases and the J segment 7 bases; nucleotides outside the gene matches: 8. The CDR3 runs to 14 residues. The CDR3 DNA is TGCGCCAGCAGCAAGGGACAGGGAGGAGCTGGCTACACCTTC. As protein: CASSKGQGGAGYTF.

The rearrangement uses TRBV20-1 and TRBJ2-3, with D possibly being TRBD2 (6 bases). The V end was cut by 7 bases, the J end by 2 bases, with 16 bases between. CDR3 length: 14 amino acids. Germline CDR1 reads DFQATT; CDR2 reads SNEGSKA (reference sequence). The CDR3 is CSVGGTGITDTQYF. For the CDR3, the DNA is TGCAGTGTTGGCGGGACTGGAATCACAGATACGCAGTATTTT.

This clonotype was seen a handful of times. The V and J genes are TRBV3-1 and TRBJ2-1; 7 bases line up with TRBD2. The CDR3 is 17 amino acids. CDR1 is LGHDT and CDR2 is YNNKEL in the germline V gene (reference sequence). The junction had 13 bases not matched to a gene; V was cut back by 1 base and J by 7 bases. CDR3 coding DNA: TGTGCCAGCAGCCAAGGTCTTTGGACGGGAGGTGGTAATGAGCAGTTCTTC. It specifies CASSQGLWTGGGNEQFF.

The chain couples TRBV18 to TRBJ2-7; D not resolved. In germline, CDR1 is KGHSH, CDR2 LQKENI. Trimming stripped 1 base from V and 12 bases from J, with 13 bases between. CDR3 length: 12 residues. The CDR3 coding sequence is TGTGCCAGCTCACCACAATCAACAGCGTGGTACTTC. Residues: CASSPQSTAWYF.

This clonotype showed up just once. The CDR3 protein is CASSRDSIRDTQYF. As DNA, the CDR3 is TGTGCCAGCAGTCGGGACTCAATAAGAGATACGCAGTATTTT. V and J are TRBV25-1 and TRBJ2-3, with a possible D match to TRBD2 (6 bases). The CDR3 is 14 residues long. V was clipped by 5 bases and J by 5 bases, with 14 bases between them. Germline V gene lookup returns CDR1 MGHDK and CDR2 SYGVNS.

This clonotype was found many times. The CDR3 spells CASSPGLRTIQETQYF. The CDR3 region has the DNA TGTGCCAGCAGCCCCGGACTGAGGACCATCCAAGAGACCCAGTACTTC. The rearrangement joins TRBV12-3 or TRBV12-4 to TRBJ2-5; D might be TRBD2 (5 bases). Deletions cut 6 bases from V and 1 base from J, with 18 bases between. The CDR3 is 16 amino acids.

In this sample, this clonotype turned up a few times. This chain joins TRBV11-2 and TRBJ1-5; 8 positions match TRBD1. The CDR3 extends over 19 amino acids. Trimming at V came to 5 bases and at J to 5 bases, leaving 20 bases not matched to a gene. The germline CDR1 and CDR2 sequences are SGHAT and FQNNGV. CDR3 loop: CASSRNHLPGQGKHQPQHF. The CDR3 bases are TGTGCCAGCAGCCGAAACCACTTACCTGGACAGGGCAAACATCAGCCCCAGCATTTT.

This clonotype was recorded at least ten times. The chain has TRBV12-3 or TRBV12-4 and TRBJ1-1; weak D call: TRBD1 (5 bases). V lost 7 bases, J lost 2 bases, and 14 bases lay in between. This CDR3 comprises 14 residues. In nucleotides, the CDR3 is TGTGCCAGCAAAAAGACAGCAACTAACACTGAAGCTTTCTTT. It specifies CASKKTATNTEAFF.

The chain is built from TRBV5-1 and TRBJ1-6, with 10 bases fitting TRBD1. This CDR3 is built from 18 residues. V dropped 0 bases and J dropped 5; count of bases not matched to a gene: 8. Germline assignment: CDR1 SGHRS and CDR2 YFSETQ. CDR3 region: CASSLAASGTGDNSPLHF. Written as DNA, the CDR3 is TGCGCCAGCAGCTTGGCCGCTTCCGGGACAGGGGATAATTCACCCCTCCACTTT. The complete variable domain, with remaining parts taken from reference TRBV5-1 and TRBJ1-6, reads KAGVTQTPRYLIKTRGQQVTLSCSPISGHRSVSWYQQTPGQGLQFLFEYFSETQRNKGNFPGRFSGRQFSNSRSEMNVSTLELGDSALYLCASSLAASGTGDNSPLHFGNGTRLTVT.

The chain employs TRBV20-1 and TRBJ2-3; D perhaps matches TRBD1 (5 bases). In germline, CDR1 is DFQATT, CDR2 SNEGSKA (reference sequence). The CDR3 is 16 residues long. Trimming shortened V by 6 bases and J by 0 bases, and 19 bases separated the two germline ends. CDR3 amino acids: CSAPPLYQGSTDTQYF. The CDR3 DNA reads TGCAGTGCCCCTCCCCTATATCAGGGCAGCACAGATACGCAGTATTTT.

This clonotype was seen a few times. The chain carries TRBV5-1 and TRBJ1-1; D not certain. The length of the CDR3 is 11 residues. Germline CDR1 SGHRS, CDR2 YFSETQ. V was clipped by 7 bases and J by 8 bases, with 12 bases between them. CDR3 sequence: CASGETSEAFF. The CDR3 region has the DNA TGCGCCAGCGGGGAAACAAGCGAAGCTTTCTTT. Looking up the rest from reference TRBV5-1 and TRBJ1-1 gives the full variable domain: KAGVTQTPRYLIKTRGQQVTLSCSPISGHRSVSWYQQTPGQGLQFLFEYFSETQRNKGNFPGRFSGRQFSNSRSEMNVSTLELGDSALYLCASGETSEAFFGQGTRLTVV.

The rearrangement uses TRBV12-3 or TRBV12-4 and TRBJ1-2; maybe TRBD1 (5 bases). CDR3 length equals 13 residues. Trimming took off 6 bases at V and 5 bases at J, with 13 bases between the two ends. The CDR3 spells CASSPREGYGYTF. CDR3 bases: TGTGCCAGCAGCCCTCGGGAGGGGTATGGCTACACCTTC.